This passage covers 28 T cell receptor beta chains from one sample sequenced in a study of blood T cell repertoires in COVID-19 (dated by TCRdb to the early 2020s). Libraries were made using the immunoSEQ multiplex PCR assay. TCRdb stores this immuneACCESS table with in-frame sequences only. Part of the clones is absent; in the studies checked, under half of the shortfall reflects unresolved V genes, and no reason is known for the rest. For this sample the table gives more than 100,000 clones, of which around 84% were detected only once. 12% of the sample belongs to the ten largest clones. Sequenced: peripheral blood. The source is a human donor in a cohort sampled during active COVID-19.

This chain uses TRBV7-9 with TRBJ1-1; 8 positions agree with TRBD1. CDR3 length: 15 amino acids. With V trimmed by 5 bases and J by 3 bases, 8 bases remained unmatched. The germline V gene has CDR1 SEHNR and CDR2 FQNEAQ (reference sequence). This CDR3 reads CASSPDRGLHTEAFF. The CDR3 nucleotides are TGTGCCAGCAGCCCAGACAGGGGATTACACACTGAAGCTTTCTTT.

This sequence joins TRBV19 and TRBJ1-1, with D possibly matching TRBD1 (6 bases). Germline values: CDR1 LNHDA, CDR2 SQIVND (reference sequence). The CDR3 spans 15 residues. The ends were cut back, 2 bases at V and 5 bases at J, with 15 bases in the middle. The CDR3 is CASSIFLGQKTEAFF. CDR3 DNA: TGTGCCAGTAGTATATTCCTCGGACAGAAGACTGAAGCTTTCTTT.

The chain employs TRBV19 and TRBJ2-1, with 10 bases matching TRBD1. Germline V gene lookup returns CDR1 LNHDA and CDR2 SQIVND (reference sequence). The CDR3 runs 14 residues. The V gene end was trimmed by 7 bases and the J gene end by 7 bases; junction bases not matched to a gene: 7. Written as DNA, the CDR3 is TGTGCCAGTACCCGGGGACAGGGGTGGAATGAGCAGTTCTTC. As protein: CASTRGQGWNEQFF.

The CDR3 region is CASSLGVYKSYEQYF. In DNA form, the CDR3 reads TGTGCCAGCAGCTTGGGAGTCTATAAGTCCTACGAGCAGTACTTC. The chain couples TRBV5-6 to TRBJ2-7; D not certain. The CDR3 is made up of 15 amino acids. Germline CDR1 is SGHDT and CDR2 is YYEEEE. V was shortened by 0 bases and J by 1 base, with 11 bases between the two germline ends.

The chain joins TRBV2 to TRBJ1-3; no clear D gene. This CDR3 spans 15 amino acids. V was clipped by 7 bases and J by 0 bases, with 13 bases between them. Germline CDR1 reads SNHLY; CDR2 reads FYNNEI. The CDR3 DNA reads TGTGCCAGCACCAACGAGGCGTACTCTGGAAACACCATATATTTT. Residues: CASTNEAYSGNTIYF.

The J gene is TRBJ1-2, the V gene TRBV3-1 (or the pseudogene TRBV3-2), with D possibly matching TRBD1 (5 bases). Looked up from germline, CDR1 is LGHDT and CDR2 is YNNKEL (reference sequence). CDR3 size: 13 residues. Trimming shortened V by 10 bases and J by 4 bases, and 16 bases separated the two germline ends. CDR3 in DNA: TGTGCCACCGCCACAGGCTCCCGCTATGGCTACACCTTC. Translated, it gives CATATGSRYGYTF.

V usage is TRBV19 and J usage is TRBJ1-3, with unresolved D. V was clipped by 3 bases and J by 4 bases, with 7 bases between them. Germline V CDR1 and CDR2: LNHDA, SQIVND (reference sequence). This CDR3 contains 13 residues. The DNA of the CDR3 is TGTGCCAGTAGTATTTCGGGGGGAAACACCATATATTTT. It is translated as CASSISGGNTIYF.

This chain connects TRBV18 to TRBJ2-3; D call uncertain. Between the trimmed V and J ends, which lost 2 bases and 6 bases, there was a span of 3 bases. The CDR3 runs 11 residues. Looked up from germline, CDR1 is KGHSH and CDR2 is LQKENI. The CDR3, as DNA: TGTGCCAGCTCACCAGCGGATACGCAGTATTTT. Amino acids: CASSPADTQYF.

This sequence joins TRBV5-6 and TRBJ1-4; 9 nucleotides match TRBD1. This CDR3 has 15 amino acids. Losses at the gene ends were 4 bases for V and 7 bases for J; bases not matched to a gene: 8. From germline, CDR1 is SGHDT and CDR2 YYEEEE. CDR3 nucleotide sequence: TGTGCCAGCAGCATTTTGACAGGGGGAAGTGAAAAACTGTTTTTT. This translates into CASSILTGGSEKLFF.

The chain links TRBV6-5 to TRBJ2-7, with D tentatively TRBD2 (7 bases). The germline V and J ends were trimmed by 2 bases and 1 base, with 15 bases remaining between them. Germline CDR1 and CDR2: MNHEY and SVGAGI. The CDR3 consists of 16 residues. DNA for the CDR3: TGTGCCAGCAGTTACGGGGGGGCGAGAATTTCCTACGAGCAGTACTTC. Its protein product is CASSYGGARISYEQYF.

This sequence joins TRBV19 and TRBJ1-5; D not certain. The CDR3 consists of 15 residues. CDR1 and CDR2 from the germline V gene are LNHDA and SQIVND (reference sequence). V lost 2 bases and J 2 bases, leaving 10 bases between the germline ends. The CDR3 is CASSIFGQGNQPQHF. CDR3 sequence (DNA): TGTGCCAGTAGTATATTTGGGCAGGGCAATCAGCCCCAGCATTTT.

V gene TRBV2 combines with J gene TRBJ1-2; perhaps TRBD1 as D (6 bases). The CDR3 consists of 14 residues. V gave up 7 bases and J gave up 4 bases, with 16 bases separating them. In germline, CDR1 is SNHLY, CDR2 FYNNEI. CDR3 sequence (DNA): TGTGCCAGCAACCAGCGGGGGGGCGTCTATGGCTACACCTTC. This codes for CASNQRGGVYGYTF.

This clone was observed a few times. The chain employs TRBV19 and TRBJ2-1; TRBD1 is a possible D gene (5 bases). The CDR3 runs 12 residues. CDR1 and CDR2 from the germline V gene are LNHDA and SQIVND (reference sequence). V lost 7 bases and J lost 4, with 8 bases in between. CDR3 in DNA: TGTGCCAGTACGCAGGGATACAATGAGCAGTTCTTC. Its translation: CASTQGYNEQFF.

The chain carries TRBV11-2 and TRBJ2-7, with D tentatively TRBD2 (5 bases). Germline CDR1 and CDR2: SGHAT and FQNNGV. This CDR3 is built from 15 residues. Trimming pared 3 bases from V and 3 bases from J, leaving 15 bases between. This CDR3 is CASSFPGRGNYEQYF. CDR3 coding DNA: TGTGCCAGCAGCTTTCCGGGTCGGGGTAACTACGAGCAGTACTTC.

This clone showed up just a few times. The chain joins TRBV4-1 to TRBJ2-3, with 7 nucleotides matching TRBD1. Looked up from germline, CDR1 is MGHRA and CDR2 is YSYEKL. The CDR3 spans 15 residues. Germline trimming cut 4 bases from V and 3 bases from J; bases unmatched to any gene: 7. CDR3: CASSPGQPLTDTQYF. Written as DNA, the CDR3 is TGCGCCAGCAGCCCGGGACAGCCCCTTACAGATACGCAGTATTTT.

This clone was found once. The chain is built from TRBV7-3 and TRBJ2-3; TRBD2 might be the D (5 bases). The CDR3 is 16 residues long. CDR1 is SGHTA, CDR2 FQGTGA, per germline. V lost 6 bases and J 2 bases, leaving 18 bases between the germline ends. As DNA, the CDR3 is TGTGCCAGCAGGAGTGGTGCGGGCGCTTACACAGATACGCAGTATTTT. Its translation is CASRSGAGAYTDTQYF.

The rearrangement links TRBV5-1 to TRBJ1-1; D uncertain. Germline CDR1 is SGHRS and CDR2 is YFSETQ. Trimming cost V 5 bases and J 4 bases, with 9 bases left between them. The CDR3 is 12 residues long. The chain's CDR3 is CASREVGTEAFF. The CDR3 bases are TGCGCCAGCAGGGAGGTGGGCACTGAAGCTTTCTTT.

This clone was detected once. This chain joins TRBV11-2 and TRBJ2-1; 8 positions agree with TRBD1. Looked up from germline, CDR1 is SGHAT and CDR2 is FQNNGV. V lost 1 base and J lost 5; bases outside the gene matches: 4. The CDR3 is made up of 15 amino acids. The CDR3 DNA follows: TGTGCCAGCAGCTTAGTTGTCAGGGGGCACAATGAGCAGTTCTTC. Protein sequence: CASSLVVRGHNEQFF. The complete variable domain, with remaining parts taken from reference TRBV11-2 and TRBJ2-1, reads EAGVAQSPRYKIIEKRQSVAFWCNPISGHATLYWYQQILGQGPKLLIQFQNNGVVDDSQLPKDRFSAERLKGVDSTLKIQPAKLEDSAVYLCASSLVVRGHNEQFFGPGTRLTVL.

The rearrangement joins TRBV29-1 to TRBJ2-1; 9 bases fit TRBD2. The germline CDR1 and CDR2 sequences are SQVTM and ANQGSEA. The CDR3 sequence is 17 residues long. V shed 0 bases, J shed 7 bases, and the junction held 13 bases outside the gene matches. As DNA, the CDR3 is TGCAGCGTTGAAGATGTCAAACGGCGGGGGGGTGGAAATGAGCAGTTCTTC. This sequence encodes CSVEDVKRRGGGNEQFF.

The gene calls are TRBV3-1 (or the pseudogene TRBV3-2) and TRBJ2-5; D unresolved. There are 13 residues in the CDR3. CDR1 and CDR2 from the germline V gene are LGHDT and YNNKEL (reference sequence). V shed 2 bases and J shed 0 bases, with 4 bases lying between them. The DNA of the CDR3 is TGTGCCAGCAGCCAACACAACCAAGAGACCCAGTACTTC. Translation: CASSQHNQETQYF.

This clone has a handful of counts. The chain combines TRBV5-4 with TRBJ1-2, with no clear D. CDR3 size: 14 residues. The germline V and J ends were trimmed by 4 bases and 1 base, with 11 bases remaining between them. From germline, CDR1 is SGHNT and CDR2 YYREEE (reference sequence). The CDR3 is CASSLTTVNYGYTF. In DNA, the CDR3 is TGTGCCAGCAGCCTCACAACAGTTAACTATGGCTACACCTTC.

The chain couples TRBV19 to TRBJ2-3; perhaps TRBD2 as D (6 bases). This CDR3 is built from 15 residues. The germline V gene has CDR1 LNHDA and CDR2 SQIVND (reference sequence). Trimming removed 4 bases at V and 3 bases at J, with 14 bases between. The CDR3 is CASSKAAGRTDTQYF. The CDR3 DNA sequence: TGTGCCAGTAGTAAGGCGGCAGGGAGGACAGATACGCAGTATTTT.

The chain couples TRBV11-3 to TRBJ2-6; perhaps TRBD2 as D (5 bases). CDR3 length equals 15 residues. Germline CDR1 and CDR2: SGHNT and YENEEA. Deletions cut 5 bases from V and 0 bases from J, with 8 bases between. The CDR3 DNA reads TGTGCCAGCAGCCGGAGGCGCTCTGGGGCCAACGTCCTGACTTTC. Its translation is CASSRRRSGANVLTF.

The rearrangement links TRBV6-7 to TRBJ2-7, with D maybe TRBD2 (6 bases). TRBV6-7 is an open reading frame whose function is uncertain. The CDR3 consists of 18 residues. V shed 4 bases and J shed 5 bases, with 27 bases lying between them. CDR3 nucleotides: TGTGCCAGCAGTTCGGAGCGGGCCCCTCCCCATCCTGGCCACGAGCAGTACTTC. Amino acid sequence: CASSSERAPPHPGHEQYF.

The rearrangement links TRBV11-2 to TRBJ1-3, with D uncertain. This CDR3 contains 15 residues. V lost 5 bases and J 4 bases, leaving 15 bases between the germline ends. In germline, CDR1 is SGHAT, CDR2 FQNNGV. CDR3 region: CASSASPGRGNTIYF. CDR3 sequence (DNA): TGTGCCAGCAGCGCCTCCCCGGGGAGGGGAAACACCATATATTTT.

The gene calls are TRBV6-5 and TRBJ2-2, with 14 bases identical to TRBD2. V shed 6 bases, J shed 6 bases, and the junction held 3 bases outside the gene matches. The CDR3 has 15 amino acids. Germline loops: CDR1 MNHEY, CDR2 SVGAGI. CDR3 amino acids: CASSGTSGGPGELFF. The CDR3 nucleotides read TGTGCCAGCAGCGGGACTAGCGGGGGACCCGGGGAGCTGTTTTTT.

The rearrangement links TRBV5-6 to TRBJ2-3; 9 bases agree with TRBD1. V was clipped by 0 bases and J by 6 bases; unmatched bases: 11. The V gene's germline CDR1 is SGHDT and CDR2 YYEEEE. The CDR3 runs 17 residues. The CDR3 reads CASSLAASGQGMDTQYF. The CDR3 coding sequence is TGTGCCAGCAGCTTGGCTGCGTCTGGACAGGGGATGGATACGCAGTATTTT.

The V and J genes are TRBV20-1 and TRBJ2-5; D gene uncertain. The germline V gene encodes CDR1 DFQATT and CDR2 SNEGSKA (reference sequence). The CDR3 is 10 amino acids. V was trimmed by 5 bases and J by 2 bases, leaving 3 bases between them. CDR3 in DNA: TGCAGTGCTCAACAAGAGACCCAGTACTTC. This encodes CSAQQETQYF.